The T cell receptor beta chain described here comes from a study of blood T cells in healthy people across ages. Study-wide points: Diversity of TCR beta correlated strongly with naive T cell percentage.

For the second PCR, which ran for roughly 7 to 11 cycles, a sample-barcoded 5' primer and a J-beta primer mix were used. Through a template-switch adaptor with 12 random nucleotides, each cDNA molecule received a tag. Sequencing yielded, for each sample, at least 3 million paired-end reads carrying CDR3. Via MiXCR, TCRdb re-called the 5' RACE reads, giving one row per CDR3 protein. Of about 640,000 distinct CDR3 sequences in the sample, roughly three fifths were seen once. This clonotype came up once. What it recognizes is unknown. The junction had 5 bases not matched to a gene; V was cut back by 3 bases and J by 0 bases. The length of the CDR3 is 18 residues. CDR1 is SGDLS, CDR2 YYNGEE, per germline.

Sequenced sample: blood. The chain uses TRBV9 and TRBJ2-6; 11 bases are shared with TRBD1. The sequence was collected from a man aged 55 to 70 in good health. The CDR3 spells CASSAPGQGGSGANVLTF. The CDR3 nucleotides read TGTGCCAGCAGCGCGCCGGGACAGGGGGGCTCTGGGGCCAACGTCCTGACTTTC.